Shown below are 26 T cell receptor beta chains from a single sample sequenced in a study of CD8 T cells in ankylosing spondylitis. TCRdb independently ran MiXCR on the 5' RACE reads; one entry per CDR3 protein. The sample yields fewer than 250,000 distinct CDR3 sequences, about 11% seen once. The sample consisted of blood, either unsorted or a sorted T cell fraction (not recorded which). Every receptor here comes from a male donor with ankylosing spondylitis or in good health (not recorded which).

The sample holds many counts of this clonotype. The V and J genes are TRBV20-1 and TRBJ1-2, with D hard to call. The V end was cut by 5 bases, the J end by 3 bases, with 16 bases between. This CDR3 has 14 residues. Germline CDR1 DFQATT, CDR2 SNEGSKA (reference sequence). CDR3: CSAPKKISDYGYTF. CDR3 sequence (DNA): TGCAGTGCTCCCAAGAAGATCTCGGACTATGGCTACACCTTC.

This clonotype has ten or more counts. The rearrangement links TRBV13 to TRBJ1-5; 7 bases agree with TRBD1. Germline V gives CDR1 PRHDT, CDR2 FYEKMQ (reference sequence). The CDR3 length is 14 residues. V lost 7 bases to trimming and J lost 1 base; unmatched junction nucleotides: 4. The CDR3 sequence is CASTEQGSNQPQHF. For the CDR3, the DNA is TGTGCCAGCACCGAACAGGGGAGCAATCAGCCCCAGCATTTT.

This clonotype came up many times. The rearrangement joins TRBV5-6 to TRBJ2-5; the match to TRBD1 covers 8 bases. J was trimmed by 4 bases and V by 3 bases; bases with no gene match: 8. Looked up from germline, CDR1 is SGHDT and CDR2 is YYEEEE. The CDR3 totals 15 residues. The CDR3: CASSSGTGAGETQYF. CDR3 bases: TGTGCCAGCAGCTCCGGGACAGGTGCGGGAGAGACCCAGTACTTC.

There are many counts of this clonotype. V usage is TRBV12-3 or TRBV12-4 and J usage is TRBJ1-1; D not certain. The CDR3 runs to 14 residues. The V and J ends lost 8 bases and 1 base respectively, with 14 bases between them. CDR3 loop: CASGSAARNTEAFF. DNA of the CDR3: TGTGCCAGCGGAAGCGCGGCTAGGAACACTGAAGCTTTCTTT.

This clonotype has at least ten counts. The chain joins TRBV20-1 to TRBJ2-3; 7 bases are shared with TRBD2. This CDR3 spans 15 amino acids. J gave up 0 bases and V 3 bases, and 6 bases lay outside the gene matches. The germline V gene encodes CDR1 DFQATT and CDR2 SNEGSKA (reference sequence). The CDR3 nucleotides are TGCAGTGCTAGTGGGCCTAGCGGAAGCACAGATACGCAGTATTTT. Translated: CSASGPSGSTDTQYF.

The genes are TRBV7-9 and TRBJ2-3; D may be TRBD2 (5 bases). The germline gives CDR1 SEHNR, CDR2 FQNEAQ (reference sequence). The CDR3 runs to 15 residues. Trimming stripped 5 bases from V and 4 bases from J, with 16 bases between. The CDR3 DNA reads TGTGCCAGCAGCCCAAGCATAACCGGGGCAGATACGCAGTATTTT. Amino acid sequence: CASSPSITGADTQYF.

This clonotype has a count of ten or more. J is TRBJ2-3 and V is TRBV5-1; TRBD2 matches 9 bases. The V segment lost 5 bases and the J segment 3 bases; nucleotides outside the gene matches: 10. The CDR3 is made up of 16 amino acids. Per germline, CDR1 SGHRS and CDR2 YFSETQ. The CDR3 region has the DNA TGCGCCAGCAGAGGCGGGAGGGCCGGTGGAACAGATACGCAGTATTTT. Translation gives CASRGGRAGGTDTQYF.

On this clonotype itself: A much bigger clone sits one base away, suggesting this may be a read error. V and J are TRBV7-9 and TRBJ1-5; TRBD1 matches 12 bases. The CDR3 is 16 amino acids. Germline assignment: CDR1 SEHNR and CDR2 FQNEAQ (reference sequence). CDR3 sequence: CTSSMGQGAANQPQHF. As DNA, the CDR3 is TGTACCAGCAGCATGGGACAGGGGGCTGCAAATCAGCCCCAGCATTTT.

This clonotype was observed at least ten times. The chain carries TRBV5-6 and TRBJ2-5; D possibly corresponds to TRBD1 (5 bases). The V gene's germline CDR1 is SGHDT and CDR2 YYEEEE. V was pared by 2 bases and J by 1 base, with 9 bases between. The CDR3 runs 14 residues. The CDR3 bases are TGTGCCAGCAGCTTCGGACACTTCCAAGAGACCCAGTACTTC. Translation gives CASSFGHFQETQYF.

This clonotype was counted at least ten times. This sequence joins TRBV5-1 and TRBJ2-2; no definite D call. This CDR3 is built from 17 residues. Germline CDR1 SGHRS, CDR2 YFSETQ. V was clipped by 0 bases and J by 5 bases, with 17 bases between them. CDR3 loop: CASSLGLGSLLTGELFF. The CDR3 DNA reads as TGCGCCAGCAGCTTGGGTCTTGGCAGCCTTCTGACCGGGGAGCTGTTTTTT.

Many counts were recorded for this clonotype. The gene calls are TRBV7-9 and TRBJ2-7; TRBD2 agrees at 10 bases. Germline V gene lookup returns CDR1 SEHNR and CDR2 FQNEAQ (reference sequence). Trimming cost V 5 bases and J 4 bases; bases outside gene matches: 11. The CDR3 runs to 16 residues. The CDR3 sequence: CASSASPGLASYEQYF. The CDR3 DNA reads as TGTGCCAGCAGCGCGTCTCCGGGACTAGCGTCTTACGAGCAGTACTTC.

The genes are TRBV11-2 and TRBJ1-6; D gene ambiguous. V lost 0 bases to trimming and J lost 10 bases, with 7 bases between them. The CDR3 is 13 amino acids. Germline CDR1 and CDR2: SGHAT and FQNNGV. CDR3 bases: TGTGCCAGCAGCTTAGATGTGGGGTCACCCCTCCACTTT. Its translation is CASSLDVGSPLHF.

This clonotype has at least ten counts. The V gene is TRBV7-2, the J gene TRBJ2-1; D may be TRBD2 (5 bases). Trimming left V 5 bases short and J 2 bases short, with 16 bases between. The CDR3 covers 16 residues. CDR1 SGHTA and CDR2 FQGNSA come from the germline V gene. The CDR3 spells CASSPSRASPYNEQFF. The DNA of the CDR3 is TGTGCCAGCAGCCCCTCGAGGGCCTCCCCCTACAATGAGCAGTTCTTC.

There are many counts of this clonotype. The chain recombines TRBV4-2 with TRBJ2-7; 9 bases agree with TRBD2. V lost 3 bases, J lost 6 bases, and 9 bases stayed unmatched. Germline CDR1 and CDR2: LGHNA and YNFKEQ. There are 15 residues in the CDR3. CDR3 sequence: CASSQTGTSSPEQYF. CDR3 nucleotides: TGTGCCAGCAGCCAGACCGGGACTAGCTCCCCCGAGCAGTACTTC.

On this clonotype: A clone one base away is much larger, so this may be a read error. The CDR3 loop is CASSFSGTSEYNERFF. The CDR3 DNA sequence: TGTGCCAGCAGCTTCTCCGGGACTAGCGAGTACAATGAGCGGTTCTTC. V is TRBV7-2 and J is TRBJ2-1, with TRBD2 identical over 10 bases. Germline V gene lookup returns CDR1 SGHTA and CDR2 FQGNSA. The CDR3 sequence is 16 residues long.

In this sample, this clonotype turned up many times. The chain employs TRBV12-3 or TRBV12-4 and TRBJ1-5; D remains unclear. This CDR3 has 15 amino acids. Trimming removed 6 bases at V and 1 base at J, with 13 bases between. The CDR3 nucleotides are TGTGCCAGCAGCCCTCAGACTGAGAGCAATCAGCCCCAGCATTTT. As protein: CASSPQTESNQPQHF.

Regarding this clonotype: Just one base apart from a much larger clone, this may be a read error. The J gene is TRBJ2-3, the V gene TRBV4-2; D remains unclear. The CDR3 runs to 15 residues. Germline loops: CDR1 LGHNA, CDR2 YNFKEQ. This CDR3 reads CAGSQEIAAEDTQYF. The CDR3 nucleotides are TGTGCCGGCAGCCAAGAGATAGCCGCGGAGGATACGCAGTATTTT.

This clonotype was recorded at least ten times. The J gene is TRBJ1-3, the V gene TRBV6-2 or TRBV6-3; D gene unclear. The CDR3 covers 14 residues. Between the trimmed V and J ends, which lost 7 bases and 1 base, there was a span of 11 bases. CDR1 MNHEY and CDR2 SVGEGT come from the germline V gene. CDR3 DNA sequence: TGTGCCAGCACCGCGCCCCCATCTGGAAACACCATATATTTT. This gives the protein CASTAPPSGNTIYF.

This clonotype has only a few counts. The chain recombines TRBV5-1 with TRBJ1-2, with D uncertain. Between the trimmed V and J ends, which lost 5 bases and 8 bases, there was a span of 16 bases. CDR3 length equals 13 residues. Looked up from germline, CDR1 is SGHRS and CDR2 is YFSETQ. The CDR3 DNA reads as TGCGCCAGCAGTGAGGGCCCCGCAGGAGGCTACACCTTC. It yields the protein CASSEGPAGGYTF.

This clonotype occurred many times. The V and J genes are TRBV12-3 or TRBV12-4 and TRBJ1-2; possible D gene TRBD1, 6 bases. Trimming left V 5 bases short and J 8 bases short, with 15 bases between. The CDR3 covers 13 residues. For the CDR3, the DNA is TGTGCCAGCAGTGTTGGGGGCCTAAAAGGCTACACCTTC. It translates to CASSVGGLKGYTF.

This clonotype was detected a few times. CDR3 sequence reads: CASSLVRGTGELFF. The CDR3, as DNA: TGTGCCAGCAGTTTGGTCAGGGGGACCGGGGAGCTGTTTTTT. V gene TRBV27 combines with J gene TRBJ2-2, with 7 nucleotides matching TRBD1. The germline gives CDR1 MNHEY, CDR2 SMNVEV (reference sequence). V shed 3 bases, J shed 5 bases, and the junction held 3 bases outside the gene matches. The CDR3 contains 14 residues.

This clonotype showed up many times. The V call is TRBV20-1, the J call TRBJ1-1; D is undetermined. CDR1 and CDR2 from the germline V gene are DFQATT and SNEGSKA (reference sequence). The CDR3 is 13 residues long. Trimming cost V 5 bases and J 4 bases, with 14 bases left between them. This chain's CDR3 is CSASPRARTEAFF. CDR3 bases: TGCAGTGCTTCCCCCCGGGCCCGCACTGAAGCTTTCTTT.

This clonotype was counted many times. The rearrangement links TRBV29-1 to TRBJ2-7, with D possibly TRBD1 on 6 matching bases. Germline V CDR1 and CDR2: SQVTM, ANQGSEA. The CDR3 length is 12 residues. The ends were cut back, 3 bases at V and 4 bases at J, with 10 bases in the middle. The CDR3 loop reads CSVEQTGYEQYF. In nucleotides, the CDR3 is TGCAGCGTTGAGCAGACAGGTTACGAGCAGTACTTC.

This clonotype was counted ten times or more. J is TRBJ1-5 and V is TRBV15; TRBD1 matches at 8 bases. The CDR3 totals 14 residues. J was trimmed by 5 bases and V by 6 bases; bases with no gene match: 6. Germline V lookup: CDR1 LNHNV, CDR2 YYDKDF (reference sequence). The CDR3 DNA reads as TGTGCCACCAGTAAAGACAGGGGCTATCAGCCCCAGCATTTT. Protein sequence: CATSKDRGYQPQHF. Variable domain in full (rest from reference TRBV15 and TRBJ1-5): DAMVIQNPRYQVTQFGKPVTLSCSQTLNHNVMYWYQQKSSQAPKLLFHYYDKDFNNEADTPDNFQSRRPNTSFCFLDIRSPGLGDTAMYLCATSKDRGYQPQHFGDGTRLSIL.

At least ten counts were recorded for this clonotype. CDR3 residues: CATSPSRTSGRENEQFF. The CDR3, as DNA: TGTGCCACCAGCCCTAGCCGGACTAGCGGGAGAGAAAATGAGCAGTTCTTC. The gene calls are TRBV15 and TRBJ2-1; the match to TRBD2 covers 13 bases. V shed 5 bases, J shed 7 bases, and the junction held 11 bases outside the gene matches. The length of the CDR3 is 17 residues. CDR1 LNHNV and CDR2 YYDKDF come from the germline V gene (reference sequence).

This clonotype was detected a few times. The gene calls are TRBV7-2 and TRBJ2-3; D tentatively reads TRBD1 or TRBD2 (5 bases each). Germline V gene sequence: CDR1 SGHTA, CDR2 FQGNSA. The CDR3 has 16 residues. V lost 3 bases and J 2 bases, leaving 15 bases between the germline ends. The CDR3 nucleotides read TGTGCCAGCAGCTTGGGGACCTCTCGGGTCACAGATACGCAGTATTTT. Its translation: CASSLGTSRVTDTQYF.